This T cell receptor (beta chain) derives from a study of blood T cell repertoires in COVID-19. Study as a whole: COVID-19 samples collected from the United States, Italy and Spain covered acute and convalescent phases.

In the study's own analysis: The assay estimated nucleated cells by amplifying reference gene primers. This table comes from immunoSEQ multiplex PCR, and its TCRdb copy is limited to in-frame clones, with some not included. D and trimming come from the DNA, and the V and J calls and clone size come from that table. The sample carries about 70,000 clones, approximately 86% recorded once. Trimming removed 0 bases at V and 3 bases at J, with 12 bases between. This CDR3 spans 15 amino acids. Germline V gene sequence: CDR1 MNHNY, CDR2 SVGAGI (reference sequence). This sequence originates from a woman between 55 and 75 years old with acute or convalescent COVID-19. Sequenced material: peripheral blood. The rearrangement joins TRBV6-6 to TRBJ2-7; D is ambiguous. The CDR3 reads CASSYSETLSYEQYF. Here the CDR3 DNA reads TGTGCCAGCAGTTACTCCGAAACACTAAGCTACGAGCAGTACTTC.